Below are 15 T cell receptor beta chains sequenced from a single sample in a study of Graves' ophthalmopathy and Graves' hyperthyroidism. The study amplified TCR beta CDR3 regions using RNA transcripts. First-round RT-PCR employed HTBI primers, with a second-round multiplex PCR after it. MiXCR was run by TCRdb on the multiplex PCR reads, yielding one entry per CDR3 protein. The sample holds around 1,200,000 distinct CDR3 sequences, around a third seen once. Sequencing was performed on peripheral blood or thyroid tissue (not recorded which). Every receptor here comes from an adult man with Graves' hyperthyroidism.

V gene TRBV11-2 combines with J gene TRBJ2-7; D is ambiguous. This CDR3 is 13 amino acids long. The V end was cut by 5 bases, the J end by 6 bases, with 14 bases between. Germline V CDR1 and CDR2: SGHAT, FQNNGV. As DNA, the CDR3 is TGTGCCAGCAGCCCGACGCCCCGTCCCGAGCAGTACTTC. Translated, it gives CASSPTPRPEQYF.

The chain joins TRBV7-9 to TRBJ2-7, with D perhaps being TRBD1 or TRBD2 (5 bases each). The germline V and J ends were trimmed by 1 base and 3 bases, with 13 bases remaining between them. The length of the CDR3 is 15 residues. CDR1 SEHNR and CDR2 FQNEAQ come from the germline V gene (reference sequence). The CDR3 loop is CASSLDQGPHYEQYF. In DNA form, the CDR3 reads TGTGCCAGCAGCTTAGACCAGGGACCCCACTACGAGCAGTACTTC.

This sequence joins TRBV30 and TRBJ2-5; D gene unclear. V lost 1 base to trimming and J lost 3 bases, with 3 bases between them. The CDR3 contains 11 residues. Germline V gene data show CDR1 as GTSNPN and CDR2 as SVGIG (reference sequence). The CDR3 nucleotides read TGTGCCTGGAGTGGTAAAGAGACCCAGTACTTC. Protein sequence: CAWSGKETQYF.

This sequence joins TRBV5-1 and TRBJ2-5; 8 positions match TRBD2. This CDR3 is built from 17 residues. In germline, CDR1 is SGHRS, CDR2 YFSETQ. V shed 1 base and J 2 bases; nucleotides not matched to a gene: 10. The CDR3 bases are TGCGCCAGCAGCTTGCGGTGGCCTAGCGGGCCGCAAGAGACCCAGTACTTC. Translated: CASSLRWPSGPQETQYF.

This clonotype was observed a handful of times. The chain carries TRBV2 and TRBJ2-7; D might be TRBD2 (6 bases). The CDR3 spans 14 residues. Germline lookup yields CDR1 SNHLY and CDR2 FYNNEI. V was trimmed by 9 bases and J by 3 bases, leaving 18 bases between them. The CDR3 loop reads CASTPGGGNYEQYF. The CDR3 DNA sequence: TGTGCCAGTACCCCCGGTGGCGGGAACTACGAGCAGTACTTC.

This clonotype was observed at least ten times. The gene calls are TRBV7-8 and TRBJ2-6; 8 nucleotides match TRBD1. This CDR3 is built from 20 residues. Per germline, CDR1 SGHVS and CDR2 FQNEAQ. V lost 0 bases to trimming and J lost 0 bases; unmatched junction nucleotides: 10. CDR3 in DNA: TGTGCCAGCAGCTTAGCCGTTCAGGGGACAGGTTACTCTGGGGCCAACGTCCTGACTTTC. It specifies CASSLAVQGTGYSGANVLTF.

This clonotype was observed at least ten times. The chain carries TRBV7-2 and TRBJ2-7; unclear D gene. This CDR3 contains 13 residues. Trimming left V 2 bases short and J 3 bases short, with 8 bases between. Germline loops: CDR1 SGHTA, CDR2 FQGNSA. The CDR3 here is CASSLWFNYEQYF. CDR3 nucleotide sequence: TGTGCCAGCAGCTTATGGTTCAACTACGAGCAGTACTTC. The full variable domain, completed using reference TRBV7-2 and TRBJ2-7, is GAGVSQSPSNKVTEKGKDVELRCDPISGHTALYWYRQSLGQGLEFLIYFQGNSAPDKSGLPSDRFSAERTGGSVSTLTIQRTQQEDSAVYLCASSLWFNYEQYFGPGTRLTVT.

The chain is built from TRBV29-1 and TRBJ1-2; D is perhaps TRBD1 (6 bases). V lost 8 bases and J 2 bases, leaving 18 bases between the germline ends. The CDR3 consists of 14 residues. Germline CDR1 is SQVTM and CDR2 is ANQGSEA. CDR3 sequence: CSRGGTGLNYGYTF. The CDR3, as DNA: TGCAGCCGTGGGGGTACAGGGCTAAACTATGGCTACACCTTC.

Notes on this clonotype: This clone may be a read error of a much larger clone one base away. The chain carries TRBV19 and TRBJ1-1; no clear D. The CDR3 is 12 amino acids. Germline V lookup: CDR1 LNHDA, CDR2 SQIVND (reference sequence). The CDR3 sequence: CDSSFDFTEAFF. Written as DNA, the CDR3 is TGTGACAGCAGCTTCGACTTCACTGAAGCTTTCTTT.

The CDR3 is CASSASEGEGRDEQYF. Written as DNA, the CDR3 is TGCGCCAGCAGTGCCAGCGAAGGGGAGGGCAGAGACGAGCAGTACTTC. The chain has TRBV10-2 and TRBJ2-7; the match to TRBD2 covers 7 bases. The V and J ends lost 4 bases and 5 bases, in that order; junction bases with no gene match: 14. CDR3 size: 16 residues. In germline, CDR1 is WSHSY, CDR2 SAAADI.

The rearrangement uses TRBV9 and TRBJ2-5; perhaps TRBD1 as D (5 bases). Germline-derived CDR1 and CDR2 are SGDLS and YYNGEE. The V end was cut by 4 bases, the J end by 2 bases, with 12 bases between. The CDR3 runs 14 residues. The CDR3 DNA sequence: TGTGCCAGCAGCTTAACCCCAGGGCAAGAGACCCAGTACTTC. It encodes CASSLTPGQETQYF.

This sequence joins TRBV10-3 and TRBJ2-5; 7 positions agree with TRBD1. The J segment lost 5 bases and the V segment lost 6 bases, leaving 18 bases of the junction unmatched. This CDR3 region has 17 residues. The germline V gene encodes CDR1 ENHRY and CDR2 SYGVKD. The DNA of the CDR3 is TGTGCCATCAGGGCGGGCCAGGGGGTTGAAGCAGGGGAGACCCAGTACTTC. Protein: CAIRAGQGVEAGETQYF.

This chain connects TRBV7-2 to TRBJ2-7; 10 bases are a match to TRBD2. J gave up 0 bases and V 5 bases, and 4 bases lay outside the gene matches. The CDR3 is 15 residues long. Germline V CDR1 and CDR2: SGHTA, FQGNSA. The CDR3 spells CASSASGGVSYEQYF. Written as DNA, the CDR3 is TGTGCCAGCAGCGCCAGCGGGGGGGTCTCCTACGAGCAGTACTTC.

The rearrangement joins TRBV15 to TRBJ1-5; D uncertain. Trimming removed 0 bases from V and 6 bases from J, with 21 bases in between. Germline CDR1 and CDR2: LNHNV and YYDKDF (reference sequence). CDR3 length equals 18 residues. In nucleotides, the CDR3 is TGTGCCACCAGCAGAGATCCGGTAACCTTTAGCATCGGTCAGCCCCAGCATTTT. Translated: CATSRDPVTFSIGQPQHF.

Details on this clonotype: Likely a read error: the CDR3 ends without its conserved phenylalanine or tryptophan. Because the CDR3's place on the DNA is in doubt, the DNA is left out and the CDR3 is given as listed by TCRdb. This chain uses TRBV13 with TRBJ1-1; TRBD1 is the table's D call, not checked against the DNA. The CDR3 totals 10 residues, both ends included. The germline gives CDR1 PRHDT, CDR2 FYEKMQ (reference sequence). CDR3 residues: CASSLGGAIY.